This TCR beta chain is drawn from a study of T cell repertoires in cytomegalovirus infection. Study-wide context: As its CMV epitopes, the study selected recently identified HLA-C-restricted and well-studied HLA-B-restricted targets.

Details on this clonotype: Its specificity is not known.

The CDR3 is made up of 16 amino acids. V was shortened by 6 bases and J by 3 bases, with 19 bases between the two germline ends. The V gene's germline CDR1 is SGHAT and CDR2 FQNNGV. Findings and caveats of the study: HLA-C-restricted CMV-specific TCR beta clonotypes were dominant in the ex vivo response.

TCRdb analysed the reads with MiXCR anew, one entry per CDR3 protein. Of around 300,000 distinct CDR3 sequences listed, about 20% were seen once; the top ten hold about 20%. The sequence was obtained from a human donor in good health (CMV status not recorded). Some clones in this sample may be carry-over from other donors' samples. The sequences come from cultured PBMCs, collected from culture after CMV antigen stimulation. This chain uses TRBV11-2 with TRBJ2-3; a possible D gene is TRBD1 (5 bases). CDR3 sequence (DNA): TGTGCCAGCAGAAAGGGAAGGGGTCTGGGTACAGATACGCAGTATTTT. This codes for CASRKGRGLGTDTQYF.